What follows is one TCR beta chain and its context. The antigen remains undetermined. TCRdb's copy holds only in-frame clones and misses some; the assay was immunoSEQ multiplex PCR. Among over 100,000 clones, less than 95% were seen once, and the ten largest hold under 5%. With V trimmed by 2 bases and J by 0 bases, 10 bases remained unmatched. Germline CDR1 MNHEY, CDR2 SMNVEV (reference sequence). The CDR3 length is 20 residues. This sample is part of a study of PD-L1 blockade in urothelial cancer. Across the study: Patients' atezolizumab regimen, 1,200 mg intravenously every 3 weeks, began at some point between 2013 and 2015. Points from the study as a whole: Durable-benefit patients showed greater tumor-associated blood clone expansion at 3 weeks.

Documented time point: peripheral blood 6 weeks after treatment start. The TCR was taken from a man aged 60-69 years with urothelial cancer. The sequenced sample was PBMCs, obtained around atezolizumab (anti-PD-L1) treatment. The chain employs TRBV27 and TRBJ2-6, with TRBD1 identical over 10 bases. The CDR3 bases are TGTGCCAGCAGTTTAGACCGGGACAGGGGATCCTACTCTGGGGCCAACGTCCTGACTTTC. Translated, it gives CASSLDRDRGSYSGANVLTF.